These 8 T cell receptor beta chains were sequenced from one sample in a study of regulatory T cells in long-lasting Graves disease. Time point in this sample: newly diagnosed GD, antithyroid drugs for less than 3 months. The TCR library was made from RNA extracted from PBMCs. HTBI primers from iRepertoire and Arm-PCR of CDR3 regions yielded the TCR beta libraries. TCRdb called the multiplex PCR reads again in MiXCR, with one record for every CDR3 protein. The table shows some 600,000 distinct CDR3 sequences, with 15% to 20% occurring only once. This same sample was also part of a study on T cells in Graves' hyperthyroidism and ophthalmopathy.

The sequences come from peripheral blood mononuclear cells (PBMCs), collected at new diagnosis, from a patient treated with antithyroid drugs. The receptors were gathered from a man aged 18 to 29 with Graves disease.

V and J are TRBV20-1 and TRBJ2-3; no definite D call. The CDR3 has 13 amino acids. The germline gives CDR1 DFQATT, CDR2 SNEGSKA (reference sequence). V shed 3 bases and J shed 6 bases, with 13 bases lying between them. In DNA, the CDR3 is TGCAGTGCTAGGATACCCTCGAGGGATACGCAGTATTTT. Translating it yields CSARIPSRDTQYF.

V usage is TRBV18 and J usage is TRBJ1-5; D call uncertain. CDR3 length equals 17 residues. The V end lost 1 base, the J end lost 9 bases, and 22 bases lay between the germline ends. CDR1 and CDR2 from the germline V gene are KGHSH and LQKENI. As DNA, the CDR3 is TGTGCCAGCTCACCACGTTGGCGTCTCCCCGGTGGTTGGCCCCAGCATTTT. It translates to CASSPRWRLPGGWPQHF.

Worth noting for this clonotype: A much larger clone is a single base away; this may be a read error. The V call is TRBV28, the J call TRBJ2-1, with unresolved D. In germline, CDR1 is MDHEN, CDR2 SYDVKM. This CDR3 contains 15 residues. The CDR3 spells CASSLLENSYNEQLF. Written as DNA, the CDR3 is TGTGCCAGCAGTCTACTGGAAAACTCCTACAATGAGCAGCTCTTC.

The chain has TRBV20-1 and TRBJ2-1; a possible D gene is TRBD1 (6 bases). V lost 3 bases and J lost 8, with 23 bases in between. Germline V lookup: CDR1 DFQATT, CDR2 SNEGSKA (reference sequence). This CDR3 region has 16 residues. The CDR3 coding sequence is TGCAGTGCTAGGGGGCCGGGGACACAGTCTCCTGATGAGCAGTTCTTC. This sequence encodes CSARGPGTQSPDEQFF.

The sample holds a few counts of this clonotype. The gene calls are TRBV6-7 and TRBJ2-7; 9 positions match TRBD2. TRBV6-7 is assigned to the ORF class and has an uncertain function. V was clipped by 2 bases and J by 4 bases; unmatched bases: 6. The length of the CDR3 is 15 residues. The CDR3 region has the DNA TGTGCCAGCAGTTACGCCGGGACTAGCATTTACGAGCAGTACTTC. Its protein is CASSYAGTSIYEQYF.

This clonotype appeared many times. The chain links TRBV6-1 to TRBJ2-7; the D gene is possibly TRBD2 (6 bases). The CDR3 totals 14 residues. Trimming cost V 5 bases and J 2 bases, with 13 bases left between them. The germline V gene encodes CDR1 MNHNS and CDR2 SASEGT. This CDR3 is CASSTDGGAYEQYF. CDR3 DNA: TGTGCCAGCAGTACGGACGGCGGGGCCTACGAGCAGTACTTC.

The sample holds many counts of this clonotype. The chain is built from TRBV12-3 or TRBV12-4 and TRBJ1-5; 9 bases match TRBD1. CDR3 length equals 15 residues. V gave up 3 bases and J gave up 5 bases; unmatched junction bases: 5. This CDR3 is CASSFLDRGYQPQHF. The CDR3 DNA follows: TGTGCCAGCAGTTTCTTGGACAGGGGTTATCAGCCCCAGCATTTT.

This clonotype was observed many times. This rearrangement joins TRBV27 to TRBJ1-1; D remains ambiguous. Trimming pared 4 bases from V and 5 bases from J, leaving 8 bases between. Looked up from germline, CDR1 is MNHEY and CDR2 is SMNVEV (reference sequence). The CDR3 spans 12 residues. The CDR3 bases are TGTGCCAGCAGTTACTTGGGAACTGAAGCTTTCTTT. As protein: CASSYLGTEAFF.